The clone carrying this TCR beta chain is a singleton in its sample. Antigen unknown. This CDR3 contains 14 residues. V shed 2 bases and J shed 7 bases, with 9 bases lying between them. In germline, CDR1 is MRHNA, CDR2 SNTAGT. Produced via immunoSEQ multiplex PCR; TCRdb's table is partial and in-frame only. The sample comprises 45,000 to 60,000 clones, about 95% of which are singletons, and 3% to 3.5% rests with the top ten. The source of the sample is a study of T cell therapy after organ transplantation. Study background: T cell doses, up to 6, came every 2 weeks; follow-up lasted 29 weeks.

General study results and limits: Endogenous clonotypes not in therapy products appeared after therapy alongside transferred ones. In nonresponders, reduced coverage from low CD8+ yield may limit detected expansions. Nonresponders had marked pretherapy clonal expansions and little post-therapy change.

The gene calls are TRBV6-4 and TRBJ1-6; D is unresolved. The source was CD8+ T cells from blood, collected before autologous CMV-specific T cell therapy. This receptor was taken from a human patient who had received a solid organ transplant and had CMV disease. CDR3 in amino acids: CASSDGPRNSPLHF. The DNA of the CDR3 is TGTGCCAGCAGTGACGGGCCTCGGAATTCACCCCTCCACTTT.